This T cell receptor beta chain was sequenced in a study of T cells in Graves' hyperthyroidism and ophthalmopathy. Trimming took 7 bases from V and 7 from J; bases not matched to a gene: 6. CDR1 is WSHSY and CDR2 is SAAADI in the germline V gene. This CDR3 has 13 amino acids. The CDR3 regions of TCR beta were amplified from RNA transcripts. TCR CDR3 underwent first-round RT-PCR with the HTBI primer set. TCRdb itself ran the multiplex PCR reads through MiXCR, one entry per CDR3 protein. The table records about 690,000 distinct CDR3 sequences, 17% of them present only once. This clonotype was recorded many times.

This TCR came from a man over 45 with Graves' hyperthyroidism. The specimen sequenced was blood. The gene calls are TRBV10-2 and TRBJ1-5, with 8 positions matching TRBD1. The CDR3 loop is CASTDRGEQPQHF. CDR3 DNA: TGCGCCAGCACAGACAGGGGTGAACAGCCCCAGCATTTT.